Presented here are 6 T cell receptor beta chains from one specimen sequenced in a study of blood T cell repertoires in COVID-19. Sequencing was performed with immunoSEQ multiplex PCR; in TCRdb, only in-frame clones are kept and a portion is missing. The data show 150,000 to 200,000 clones, about 89% seen once. Sequenced sample: peripheral blood. The receptors stem from a man in his 70s with acute or convalescent COVID-19.

This chain links TRBV29-1 with TRBJ2-7, with TRBD1 as a possible D gene (7 bases). Trimming stripped 6 bases from V and 7 bases from J, with 22 bases between. The V gene's germline CDR1 is SQVTM and CDR2 ANQGSEA. The CDR3 is made up of 14 amino acids. This CDR3 reads CSVLRMRDSWEQYF. In nucleotides, the CDR3 is TGCAGCGTCCTCCGGATGCGGGACAGTTGGGAGCAGTACTTC.

The V call is TRBV6-2 or TRBV6-3, the J call TRBJ1-2, with 10 bases fitting TRBD1. The germline CDR1 and CDR2 sequences are MNHEY and SVGEGT. The CDR3 runs 15 residues. V gave up 6 bases and J gave up 4 bases; unmatched junction bases: 8. Here the CDR3 reads CASSKTGGNLYGYTF. In DNA form, the CDR3 reads TGTGCCAGCAGCAAGACAGGGGGCAACCTCTATGGCTACACCTTC.

Concerning this clone itself: Other nucleotide sequences from this sample produce the same CDR3. This sequence joins TRBV5-1 and TRBJ1-1; D may be TRBD1 (6 bases). With 0 bases removed from V and 5 bases from J, the gap between germline ends came to 8 bases. The CDR3 is 13 amino acids. Germline CDR1 and CDR2: SGHRS and YFSETQ. The DNA of the CDR3 is TGCGCCAGCAGCTTGGGAGGGGGAACTGAAGCTTTCTTT. As protein: CASSLGGGTEAFF.

The chain uses TRBV9 and TRBJ1-4; 7 positions match TRBD1. Germline loops: CDR1 SGDLS, CDR2 YYNGEE. The CDR3 consists of 17 residues. Trimming removed 3 bases from V and 6 bases from J; junction bases left unmatched: 14. In DNA, the CDR3 is TGTGCCAGCAGCGAAGGGTGGACAGGCTCTCGGGATGAAAAACTGTTTTTT. Residues: CASSEGWTGSRDEKLFF. Complete variable domain (other parts from reference TRBV9 and TRBJ1-4): DSGVTQTPKHLITATGQRVTLRCSPRSGDLSVYWYQQSLDQGLQFLIQYYNGEERAKGNILERFSAQQFPDLHSELNLSSLELGDSALYFCASSEGWTGSRDEKLFFGSGTQLSVL.

This chain uses TRBV5-5 with TRBJ1-3; the match to TRBD1 covers 10 bases. The V gene's germline CDR1 is SGHKS and CDR2 YYEKEE (reference sequence). The J segment lost 4 bases and the V segment lost 3 bases, leaving 7 bases of the junction unmatched. This CDR3 has 16 amino acids. The CDR3 bases are TGTGCCAGCAGCTCGGGGACAGGGGATCTGGGAAACACCATATATTTT. Translation gives CASSSGTGDLGNTIYF. The full variable domain, completed using reference TRBV5-5 and TRBJ1-3, is DAGVTQSPTHLIKTRGQQVTLRCSPISGHKSVSWYQQVLGQGPQFIFQYYEKEERGRGNFPDRFSARQFPNYSSELNVNALLLGDSALYLCASSSGTGDLGNTIYFGEGSWLTVV.

The J gene is TRBJ1-1, the V gene TRBV7-2; D is ambiguous. The ends were cut back, 5 bases at V and 7 bases at J, with 17 bases in the middle. Germline-derived CDR1 and CDR2 are SGHTA and FQGNSA. This CDR3 region has 14 residues. CDR3 coding DNA: TGTGCCAGCAGCCTGATGGTCGGTAGTCATGAAGCTTTCTTT. Amino acids: CASSLMVGSHEAFF.